The present entry profiles one T cell receptor beta chain with its context. Its antigen is not identified. A TCRbeta library incorporating unique molecular identifiers was prepared. TCRdb redid the calling of the PCR reads with MiXCR, one entry per CDR3 protein. The sample has approximately 85,000 distinct CDR3 sequences, around 15% seen once. The data belong to a study of T-cell reconstitution after alpha-beta-depleted transplantation in children. The germline V gene has CDR1 LGHNA and CDR2 YSLEER. Between the trimmed V and J ends, which lost 0 bases and 6 bases, there was a span of 19 bases. This CDR3 has 17 residues. Study outcomes and limitations: Two months or so post-transplant, alpha-beta T cells reportedly derived from several hundred expanded graft clones.

This material consisted of PBMCs, mostly from graft donor cells, taken 180 days after TCRalphabeta/CD19-depleted stem cell transplant. This sequence was found in a male patient aged 2-15 years who had a stem cell transplant for acute lymphoblastic leukemia, so the T cells may come from the graft donor. V is TRBV4-3 and J is TRBJ2-3; D gene uncertain. CDR3 sequence: CASSQDLGRSEVDTQYF. The CDR3 nucleotides are TGCGCCAGCAGCCAAGATCTGGGAAGGTCAGAAGTGGATACGCAGTATTTT.